This T cell receptor (beta chain) was documented in a study of T cell changes during pregnancy in multiple sclerosis. Here immunoSEQ multiplex PCR was the method, and the copy in TCRdb shows in-frame clones only, minus some. The sample carries over 45,000 clones, around 90% recorded once. The trim removed 4 bases at V and 4 bases at J, leaving 8 bases unmatched. Germline CDR1 reads SGDLS; CDR2 reads YYNGEE. This CDR3 comprises 15 residues. The sequencing here drew on peripheral blood, taken in the first trimester of pregnancy. V gene TRBV9 combines with J gene TRBJ2-5; 9 bases fit TRBD1. This receptor was identified in a female donor in good health, enrolled as a control in a pregnancy study. DNA for the CDR3: TGTGCCAGCAGCCCAACAGGGGGCGGGCGAGAGACCCAGTACTTC. The encoded protein is CASSPTGGGRETQYF.